Reported below is one T cell receptor (beta chain). Its antigen is undetermined. The record originates from a study of cytomegalovirus exposure and HLA in healthy donors. Points from the study as a whole: Later analysis demonstrated an association between a missense DCLRE1C variant and TCR beta V- and J-gene trimming. The CMV antigen specificity of a few CMV-associated chains was confirmed through in vitro analysis.

V lost 4 bases, J lost 0 bases, and 4 bases stayed unmatched. This CDR3 is 15 amino acids long. The germline V gene encodes CDR1 SGHDT and CDR2 YYEEEE. This PCR relied on a set of 60 Vbeta primers and 13 Jbeta primers. TCRdb's table, derived via immunoSEQ multiplex PCR, lists solely in-frame clones and lacks some. The table lists fewer than 130,000 clones. The J gene is TRBJ1-3, the V gene TRBV5-6; TRBD1 matches 7 bases. The source of this sequence is a man aged 50 to 59 in good health and CMV-seronegative. The sequenced material came from PBMCs. The CDR3 nucleotides are TGTGCCAGCAGCCCGACAGGGTTCTCTGGAAACACCATATATTTT. Its protein product is CASSPTGFSGNTIYF.